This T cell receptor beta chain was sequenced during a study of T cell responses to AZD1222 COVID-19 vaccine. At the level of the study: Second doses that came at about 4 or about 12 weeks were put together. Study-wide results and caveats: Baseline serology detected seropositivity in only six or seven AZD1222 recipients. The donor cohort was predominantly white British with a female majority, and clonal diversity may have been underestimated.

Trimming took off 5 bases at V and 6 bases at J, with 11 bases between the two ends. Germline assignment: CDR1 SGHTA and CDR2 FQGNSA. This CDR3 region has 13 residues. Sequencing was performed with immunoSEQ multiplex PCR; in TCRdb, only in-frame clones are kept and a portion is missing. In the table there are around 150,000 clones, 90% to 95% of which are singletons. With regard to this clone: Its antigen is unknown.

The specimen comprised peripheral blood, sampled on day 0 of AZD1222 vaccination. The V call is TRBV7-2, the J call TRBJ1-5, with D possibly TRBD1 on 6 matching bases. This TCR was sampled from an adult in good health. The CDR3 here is CASSLTGTQPQHF. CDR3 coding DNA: TGTGCCAGCAGCCTTACAGGGACTCAGCCCCAGCATTTT.